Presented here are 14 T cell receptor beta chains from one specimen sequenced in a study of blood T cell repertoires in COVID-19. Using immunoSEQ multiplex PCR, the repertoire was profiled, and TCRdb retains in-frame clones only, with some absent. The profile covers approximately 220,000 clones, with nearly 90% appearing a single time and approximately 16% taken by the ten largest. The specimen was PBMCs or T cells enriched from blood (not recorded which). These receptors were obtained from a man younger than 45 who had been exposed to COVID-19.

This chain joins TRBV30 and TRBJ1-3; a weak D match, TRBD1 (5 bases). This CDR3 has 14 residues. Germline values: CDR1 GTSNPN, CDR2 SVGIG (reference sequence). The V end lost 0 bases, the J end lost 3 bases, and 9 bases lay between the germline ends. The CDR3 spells CAWSVLGGGNTIYF. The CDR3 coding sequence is TGTGCCTGGAGTGTACTCGGGGGTGGAAACACCATATATTTT.

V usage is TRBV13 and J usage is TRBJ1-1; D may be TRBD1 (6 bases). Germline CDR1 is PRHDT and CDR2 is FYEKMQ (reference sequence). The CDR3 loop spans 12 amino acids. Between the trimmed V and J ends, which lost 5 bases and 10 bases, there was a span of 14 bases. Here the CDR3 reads CASSRDNGRAFF. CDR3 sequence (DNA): TGTGCCAGCAGCCGGGACAATGGGAGAGCTTTCTTT.

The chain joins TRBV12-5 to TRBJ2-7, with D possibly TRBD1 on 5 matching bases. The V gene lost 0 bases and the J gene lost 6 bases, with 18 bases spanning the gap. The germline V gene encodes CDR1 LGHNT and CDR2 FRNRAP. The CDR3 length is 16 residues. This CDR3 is CASGLVPGQGMAEQYF. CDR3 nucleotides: TGTGCTAGTGGTTTGGTACCTGGGCAGGGTATGGCCGAGCAGTACTTC.

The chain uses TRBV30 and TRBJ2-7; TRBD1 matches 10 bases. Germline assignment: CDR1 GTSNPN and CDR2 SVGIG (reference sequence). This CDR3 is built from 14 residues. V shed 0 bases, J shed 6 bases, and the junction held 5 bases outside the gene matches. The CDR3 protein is CAWSVGTGAGEQYF. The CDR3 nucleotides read TGTGCCTGGAGTGTAGGGACAGGGGCTGGCGAGCAGTACTTC.

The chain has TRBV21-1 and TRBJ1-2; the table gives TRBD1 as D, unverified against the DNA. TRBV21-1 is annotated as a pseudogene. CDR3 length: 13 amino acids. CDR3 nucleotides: TGTGCCAGCAGCCGCGACAGAGTGGCTGGCTACACCTTC. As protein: CASSRDRVAGYTF.

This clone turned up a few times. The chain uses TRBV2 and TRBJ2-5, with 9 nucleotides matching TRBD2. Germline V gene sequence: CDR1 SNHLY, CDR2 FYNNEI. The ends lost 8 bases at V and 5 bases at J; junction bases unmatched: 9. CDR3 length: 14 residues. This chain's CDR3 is CASLWRGGSETQYF. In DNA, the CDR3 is TGTGCCAGCTTGTGGCGGGGGGGTAGTGAGACCCAGTACTTC.

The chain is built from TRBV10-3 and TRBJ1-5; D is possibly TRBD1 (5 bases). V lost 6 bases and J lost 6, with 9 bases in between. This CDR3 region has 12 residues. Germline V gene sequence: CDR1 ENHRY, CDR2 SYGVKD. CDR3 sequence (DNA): TGTGCCATCAGGCAGGGTGGTCAGCCCCAGCATTTT. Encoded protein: CAIRQGGQPQHF.

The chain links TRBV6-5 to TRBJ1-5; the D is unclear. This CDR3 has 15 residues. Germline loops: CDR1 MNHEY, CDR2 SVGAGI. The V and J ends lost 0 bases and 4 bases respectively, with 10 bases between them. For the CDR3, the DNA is TGTGCCAGCAGTTACTCGTTGCAGAGGAATCAGCCCCAGCATTTT. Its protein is CASSYSLQRNQPQHF.

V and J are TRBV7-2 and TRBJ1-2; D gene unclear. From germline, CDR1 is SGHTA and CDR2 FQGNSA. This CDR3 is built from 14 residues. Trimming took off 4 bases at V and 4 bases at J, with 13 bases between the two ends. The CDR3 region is CASSYKVAVYGYTF. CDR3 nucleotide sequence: TGTGCCAGCAGCTATAAGGTAGCGGTCTATGGCTACACCTTC.

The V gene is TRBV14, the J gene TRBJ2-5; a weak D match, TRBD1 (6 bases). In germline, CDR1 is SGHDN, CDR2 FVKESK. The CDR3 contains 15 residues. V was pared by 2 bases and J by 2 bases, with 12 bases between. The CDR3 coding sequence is TGTGCCAGCAGCCAACTTCGGACAGATCAAGAGACCCAGTACTTC. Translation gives CASSQLRTDQETQYF.

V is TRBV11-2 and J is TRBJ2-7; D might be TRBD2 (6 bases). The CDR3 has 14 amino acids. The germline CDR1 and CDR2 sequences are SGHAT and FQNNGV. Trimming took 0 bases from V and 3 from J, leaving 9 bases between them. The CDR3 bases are TGTGCCAGCAGCTTAGAACTGGGGGGCTACGAGCAGTACTTC. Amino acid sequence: CASSLELGGYEQYF.

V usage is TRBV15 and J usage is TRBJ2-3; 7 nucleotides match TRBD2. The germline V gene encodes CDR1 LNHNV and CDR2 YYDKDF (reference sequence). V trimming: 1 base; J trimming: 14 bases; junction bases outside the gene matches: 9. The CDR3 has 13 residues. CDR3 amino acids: CATSRAGTNTPYF. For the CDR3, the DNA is TGTGCCACCAGCAGAGCCGGGACTAATACTCCGTATTTT.

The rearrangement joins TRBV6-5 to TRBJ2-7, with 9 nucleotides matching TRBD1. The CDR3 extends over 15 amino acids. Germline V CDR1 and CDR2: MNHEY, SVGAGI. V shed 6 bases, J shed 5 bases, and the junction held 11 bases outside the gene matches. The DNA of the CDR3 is TGTGCCAGCAGCCCCCCGGGACAGGGAATCAACGAGCAGTACTTC. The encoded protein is CASSPPGQGINEQYF.

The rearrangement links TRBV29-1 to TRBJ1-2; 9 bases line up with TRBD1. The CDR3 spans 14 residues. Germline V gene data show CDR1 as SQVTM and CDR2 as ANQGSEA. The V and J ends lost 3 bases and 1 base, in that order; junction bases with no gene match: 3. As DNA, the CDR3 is TGCAGCGTTGATTGGGGACAGGGTAACTATGGCTACACCTTC. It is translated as CSVDWGQGNYGYTF.